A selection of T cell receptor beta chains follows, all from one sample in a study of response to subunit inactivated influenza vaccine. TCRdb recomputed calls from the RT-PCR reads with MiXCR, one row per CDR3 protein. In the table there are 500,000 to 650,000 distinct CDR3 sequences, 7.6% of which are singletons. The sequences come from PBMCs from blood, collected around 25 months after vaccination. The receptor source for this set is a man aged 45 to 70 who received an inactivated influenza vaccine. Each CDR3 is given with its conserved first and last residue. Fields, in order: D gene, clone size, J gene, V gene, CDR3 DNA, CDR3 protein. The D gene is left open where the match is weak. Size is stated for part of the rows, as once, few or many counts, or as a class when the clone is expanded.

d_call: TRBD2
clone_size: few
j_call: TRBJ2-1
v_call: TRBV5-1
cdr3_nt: TGCGCCAGCAGCTCCGCGGGGGGGCATAATGGTGAGCAGTTCTTC
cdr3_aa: CASSSAGGHNGEQFF

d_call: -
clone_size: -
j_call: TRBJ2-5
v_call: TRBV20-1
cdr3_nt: TGCAGTGCTAGAGATCTAGGAAGGGTTGAAGAGACCCAGTACTTC
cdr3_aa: CSARDLGRVEETQYF

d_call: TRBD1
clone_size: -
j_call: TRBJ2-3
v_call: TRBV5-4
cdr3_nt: TGTGCCAGCAGCAAGGGACAGGGGGCGTCCCTGGGCACAGATACGCAGTATTTT
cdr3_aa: CASSKGQGASLGTDTQYF

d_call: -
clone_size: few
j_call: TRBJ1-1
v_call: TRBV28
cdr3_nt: TGTGCCAGCGAACCATGGGGGGTTATGAACACTGAAGCTTTCTTT
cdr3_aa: CASEPWGVMNTEAFF

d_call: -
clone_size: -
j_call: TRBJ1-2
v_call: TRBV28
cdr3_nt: TGTGCCGTCACAAGGGCAGGCAATAACTATGGCTACACCTTC
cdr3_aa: CAVTRAGNNYGYTF

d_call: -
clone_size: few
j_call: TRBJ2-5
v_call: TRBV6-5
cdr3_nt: TGTGCCAGCAGTTTGACAGGTCTGAGGAGGACCCAGTACTTC
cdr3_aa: CASSLTGLRRTQYF

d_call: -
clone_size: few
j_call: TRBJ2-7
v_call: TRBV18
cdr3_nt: TGTGCCAGCTCACCGGGTGTTGTACGCTCCTACGAGCAGTACTTC
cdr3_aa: CASSPGVVRSYEQYF

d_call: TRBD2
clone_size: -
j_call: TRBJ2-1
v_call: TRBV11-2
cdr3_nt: TGTGCCAGCAGCTGGACTAGCGGGGGGAGTGAGCAGTTCTTC
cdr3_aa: CASSWTSGGSEQFF

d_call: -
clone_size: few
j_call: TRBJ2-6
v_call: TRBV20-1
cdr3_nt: TGCAGTGCTAGAGAACAGGGAACCCGCTGGACCAACGTCCTGACTTTC
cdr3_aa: CSAREQGTRWTNVLTF

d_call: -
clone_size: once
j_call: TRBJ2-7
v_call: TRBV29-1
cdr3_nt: TGCAGCGTTGTGGGGATAGGAAGATCCTACGAGCAGTACTTC
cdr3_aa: CSVVGIGRSYEQYF

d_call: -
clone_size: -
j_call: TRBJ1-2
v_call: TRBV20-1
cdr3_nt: TGCAGTGCTAGAGATGGACAGTCAAGATATGGCTACACCTTC
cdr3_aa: CSARDGQSRYGYTF

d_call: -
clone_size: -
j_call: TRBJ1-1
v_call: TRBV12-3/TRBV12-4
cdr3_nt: TGTGCCAGCAGTTTGAGCAGTCGGAACACTGAAGCTTTCTTT
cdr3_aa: CASSLSSRNTEAFF

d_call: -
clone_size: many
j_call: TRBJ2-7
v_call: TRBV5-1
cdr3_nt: TGCGCCAGCAGCTTGACCGCGGGTCAGTACGAGCAGTACTTC
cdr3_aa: CASSLTAGQYEQYF

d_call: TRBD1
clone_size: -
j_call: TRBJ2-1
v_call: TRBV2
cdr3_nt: TGTGCCAGCAGTGAAACTTTCGGGACAGGACAGTTCTTC
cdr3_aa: CASSETFGTGQFF

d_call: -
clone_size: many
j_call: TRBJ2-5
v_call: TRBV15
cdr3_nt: TGTGCCACCAGTTTCGGACTCCAAGAGACCCAGTACTTC
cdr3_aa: CATSFGLQETQYF

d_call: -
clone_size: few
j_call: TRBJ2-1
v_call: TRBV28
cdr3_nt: TGTGCCAGCAGCACCTTCCCACTTCCTGTCAATGAGCAGTTCTTC
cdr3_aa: CASSTFPLPVNEQFF

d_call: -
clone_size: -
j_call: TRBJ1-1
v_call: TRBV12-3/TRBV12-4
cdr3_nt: TGTGCCAGCAGTTTAGGGGGGCAAGCTTTCTTT
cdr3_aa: CASSLGGQAFF